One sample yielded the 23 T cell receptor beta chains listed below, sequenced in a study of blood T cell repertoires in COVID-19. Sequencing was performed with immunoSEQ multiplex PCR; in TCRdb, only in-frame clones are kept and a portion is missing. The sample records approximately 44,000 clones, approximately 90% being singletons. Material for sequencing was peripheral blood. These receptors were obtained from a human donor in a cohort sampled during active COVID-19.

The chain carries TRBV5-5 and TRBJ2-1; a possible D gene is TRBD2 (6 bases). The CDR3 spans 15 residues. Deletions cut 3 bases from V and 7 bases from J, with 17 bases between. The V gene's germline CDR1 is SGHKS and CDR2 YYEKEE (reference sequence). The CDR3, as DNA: TGTGCCAGCAGCTGGACGGACGGGGGTTATAATGAGCAGTTCTTC. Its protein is CASSWTDGGYNEQFF.

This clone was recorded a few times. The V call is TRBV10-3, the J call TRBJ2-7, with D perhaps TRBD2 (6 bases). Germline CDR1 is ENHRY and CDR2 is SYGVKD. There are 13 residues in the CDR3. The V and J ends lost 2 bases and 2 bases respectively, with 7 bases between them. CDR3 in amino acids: CAISERGTYEQYF. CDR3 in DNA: TGTGCCATCAGTGAGCGGGGGACCTACGAGCAGTACTTC.

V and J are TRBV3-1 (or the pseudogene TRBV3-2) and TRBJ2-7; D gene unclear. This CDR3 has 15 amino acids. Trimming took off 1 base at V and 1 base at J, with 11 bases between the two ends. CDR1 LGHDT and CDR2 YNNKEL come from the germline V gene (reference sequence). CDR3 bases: TGTGCCAGCAGCCAAGTGCTGACACGGTCCTACGAGCAGTACTTC. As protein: CASSQVLTRSYEQYF.

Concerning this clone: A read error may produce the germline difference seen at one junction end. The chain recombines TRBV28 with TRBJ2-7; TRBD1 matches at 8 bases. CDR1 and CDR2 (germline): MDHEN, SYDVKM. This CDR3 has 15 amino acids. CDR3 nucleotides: TGTGTCAGCAGCCCCGACAGGGGATACTCCTACGAGCAGTACTTC. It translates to CVSSPDRGYSYEQYF.

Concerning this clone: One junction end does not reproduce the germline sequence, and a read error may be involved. DNA of the CDR3: TGCGCCAACAGCCAAGGACAGGGGTGGCAGCCCCAGCATTTT. Translating gives CANSQGQGWQPQHF. This chain connects TRBV4-1 to TRBJ1-5; 9 nucleotides align to TRBD1. Germline values: CDR1 MGHRA, CDR2 YSYEKL. The CDR3 has 14 residues.

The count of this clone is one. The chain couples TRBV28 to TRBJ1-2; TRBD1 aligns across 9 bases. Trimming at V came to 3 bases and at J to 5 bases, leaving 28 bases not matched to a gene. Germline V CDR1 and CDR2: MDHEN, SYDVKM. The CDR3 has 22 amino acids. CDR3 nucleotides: TGTGCCAGCAGTTTTTGGACGATGCTAACCGGGACAGGGACGTCGTTTCCGTATGGCTACACCTTC. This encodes CASSFWTMLTGTGTSFPYGYTF.

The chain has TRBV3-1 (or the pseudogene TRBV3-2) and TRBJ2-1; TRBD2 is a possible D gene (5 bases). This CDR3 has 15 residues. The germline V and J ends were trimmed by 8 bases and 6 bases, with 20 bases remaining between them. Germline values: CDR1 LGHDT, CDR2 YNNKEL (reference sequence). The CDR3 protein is CASRPFGSVGNEQFF. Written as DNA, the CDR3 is TGTGCCAGCCGACCTTTTGGTAGCGTGGGCAATGAGCAGTTCTTC.

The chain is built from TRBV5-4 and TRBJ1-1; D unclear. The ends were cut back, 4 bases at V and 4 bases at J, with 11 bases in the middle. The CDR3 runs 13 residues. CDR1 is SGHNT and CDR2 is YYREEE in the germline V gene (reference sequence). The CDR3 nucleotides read TGTGCCAGCAGCCCTGCGGGAGGCACTGAAGCTTTCTTT. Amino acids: CASSPAGGTEAFF.

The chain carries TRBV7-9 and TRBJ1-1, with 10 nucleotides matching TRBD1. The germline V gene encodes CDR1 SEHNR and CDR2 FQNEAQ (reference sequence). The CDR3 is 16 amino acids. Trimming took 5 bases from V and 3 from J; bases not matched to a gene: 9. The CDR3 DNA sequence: TGTGCCAGCAGCCCTACGGCCGGGACAGGGGACACTGAAGCTTTCTTT. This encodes CASSPTAGTGDTEAFF.

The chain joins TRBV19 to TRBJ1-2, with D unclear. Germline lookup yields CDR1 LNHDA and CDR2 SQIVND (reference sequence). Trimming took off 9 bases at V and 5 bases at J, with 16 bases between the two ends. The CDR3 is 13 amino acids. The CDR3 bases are TGTGCCAGCTACCCGGGTTCCCTTTATGGCTACACCTTC. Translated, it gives CASYPGSLYGYTF.

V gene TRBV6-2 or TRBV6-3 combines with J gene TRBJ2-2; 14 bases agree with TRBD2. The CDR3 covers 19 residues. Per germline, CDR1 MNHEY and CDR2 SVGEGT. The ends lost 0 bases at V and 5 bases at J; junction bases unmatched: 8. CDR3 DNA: TGTGCCAGCAGTTACTCCACCGGGACTAGCGGGAGAAGGACCGGGGAGCTGTTTTTT. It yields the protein CASSYSTGTSGRRTGELFF.

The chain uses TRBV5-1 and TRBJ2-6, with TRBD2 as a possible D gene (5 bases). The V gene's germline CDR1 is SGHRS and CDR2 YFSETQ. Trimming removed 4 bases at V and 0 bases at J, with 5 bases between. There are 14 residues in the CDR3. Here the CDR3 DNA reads TGCGCCAGCAGCCTAGCCTCTGGGGCCAACGTCCTGACTTTC. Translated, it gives CASSLASGANVLTF.

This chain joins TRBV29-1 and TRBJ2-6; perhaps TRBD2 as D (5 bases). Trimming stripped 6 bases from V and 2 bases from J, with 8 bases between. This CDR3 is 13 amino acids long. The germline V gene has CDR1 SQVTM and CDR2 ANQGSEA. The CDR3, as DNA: TGCAGCGTCTTGAGGGCTGGGGCCAACGTCCTGACTTTC. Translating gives CSVLRAGANVLTF.

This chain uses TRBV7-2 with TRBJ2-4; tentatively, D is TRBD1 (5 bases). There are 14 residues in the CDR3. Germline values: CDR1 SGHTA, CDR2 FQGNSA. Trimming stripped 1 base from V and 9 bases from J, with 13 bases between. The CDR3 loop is CASSLEGARLIQYF. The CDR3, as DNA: TGTGCCAGCAGCTTAGAAGGGGCCCGACTCATTCAGTACTTC.

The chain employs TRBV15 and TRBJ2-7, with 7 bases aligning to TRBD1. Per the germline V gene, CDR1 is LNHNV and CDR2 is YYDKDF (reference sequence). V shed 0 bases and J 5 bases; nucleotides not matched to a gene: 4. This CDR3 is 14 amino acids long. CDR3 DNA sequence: TGTGCCACCAGCAGAGACAGGGGGTCAAACGAGCAGTACTTC. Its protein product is CATSRDRGSNEQYF.

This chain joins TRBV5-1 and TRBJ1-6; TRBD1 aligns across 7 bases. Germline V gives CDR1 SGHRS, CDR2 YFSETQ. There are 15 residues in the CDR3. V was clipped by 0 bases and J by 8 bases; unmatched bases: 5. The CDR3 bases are TGCGCCAGCAGCTTGGTAGGGGGCGCTTATTCACCCCTCCACTTT. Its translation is CASSLVGGAYSPLHF.

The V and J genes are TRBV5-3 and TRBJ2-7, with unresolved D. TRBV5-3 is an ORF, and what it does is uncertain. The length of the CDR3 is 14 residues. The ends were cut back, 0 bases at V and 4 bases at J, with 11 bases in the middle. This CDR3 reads CARSLARLAYEQYF. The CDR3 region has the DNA TGTGCCAGAAGCTTGGCCCGGTTAGCTTACGAGCAGTACTTC.

The DNA for the CDR3 is TGTGCCAGCAGCTCCTCCGACAGGGCTCCGAAAAAATACTTC. Its translation: CASSSSDRAPKKYF. The V call is TRBV7-6, the J call TRBJ2-7; 7 bases are shared with TRBD1. The germline V gene encodes CDR1 SGHVS and CDR2 FNYEAQ. CDR3 size: 14 residues. Losses at the gene ends were 4 bases for V and 13 bases for J; bases not matched to a gene: 16.

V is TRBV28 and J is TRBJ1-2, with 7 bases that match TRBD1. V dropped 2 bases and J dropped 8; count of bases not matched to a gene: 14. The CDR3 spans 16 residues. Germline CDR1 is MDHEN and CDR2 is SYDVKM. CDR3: CASSLVGGGRGYGYTF. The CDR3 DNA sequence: TGTGCCAGCAGTTTAGTTGGAGGGGGCAGGGGGTACGGCTACACCTTC.

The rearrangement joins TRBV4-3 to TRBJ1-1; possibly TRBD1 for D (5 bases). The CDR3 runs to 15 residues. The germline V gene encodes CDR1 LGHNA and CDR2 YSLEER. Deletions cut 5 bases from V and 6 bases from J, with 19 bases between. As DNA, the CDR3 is TGCGCCAGCAGCGAAAGGGGCGGGGGTTCCGCTGAAGCTTTCTTT. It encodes CASSERGGGSAEAFF.

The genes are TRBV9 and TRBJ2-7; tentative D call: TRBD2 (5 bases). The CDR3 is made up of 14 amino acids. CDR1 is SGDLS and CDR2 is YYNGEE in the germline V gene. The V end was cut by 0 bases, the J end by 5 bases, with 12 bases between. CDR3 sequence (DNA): TGTGCCAGCAGCGTAGAAGGAGCCGGGGACGAGCAGTACTTC. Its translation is CASSVEGAGDEQYF.

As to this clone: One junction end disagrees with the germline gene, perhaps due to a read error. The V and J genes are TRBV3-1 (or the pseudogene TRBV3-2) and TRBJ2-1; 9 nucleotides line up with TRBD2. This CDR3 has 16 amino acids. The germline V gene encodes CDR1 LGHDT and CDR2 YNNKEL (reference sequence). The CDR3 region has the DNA TGTGCCACCAGCCATAGTAACCGGCGGGGGGGTGGGCAGCAGTTCTTC. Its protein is CATSHSNRRGGGQQFF.

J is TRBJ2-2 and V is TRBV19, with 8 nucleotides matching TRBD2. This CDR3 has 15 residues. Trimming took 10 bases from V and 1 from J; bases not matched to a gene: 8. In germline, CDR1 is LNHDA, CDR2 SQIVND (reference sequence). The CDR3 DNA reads TGTGCCACCAAGGAGCGGGGGTGGAACACCGGGGAGCTGTTTTTT. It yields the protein CATKERGWNTGELFF.